This TCR beta chain was profiled in a study of CD8+ T cells in alopecia areata. Trimming pared 6 bases from V and 5 bases from J, leaving 14 bases between. The germline V gene encodes CDR1 SQVTM and CDR2 ANQGSEA. The CDR3 length is 12 residues. Treatment indicated: oral pan-JAK inhibitor, 5-10 mg twice daily. Peripheral blood and lesional scalp punch biopsies came from alopecia areata patients. Extraction and reverse transcription of RNA yielded cDNA as the sequencing template. Only in-frame clones appear in the TCRdb table, and some are missing; sequencing was by immunoSEQ multiplex PCR. The data hold 160,000 or so clones, with roughly 60% observed a single time.

Specimen: CD4+ T cells sorted from blood, collected at week 56, from a patient treated with tofacitinib. The rearrangement uses TRBV29-1 and TRBJ2-7; tentatively, D is TRBD1 (6 bases). This TCR was sampled from a human donor with alopecia areata. The CDR3 sequence is CSVDRKVDEQYF. The DNA for the CDR3 is TGCAGCGTAGACAGGAAGGTTGACGAGCAGTACTTC.